The TCR beta chain under discussion was sequenced for a study of T cells after yellow fever vaccination. Study-level information: Preparation of fractions with low cell numbers was performed using SMART-Seq v4 Ultra Low Input.

General observations from the study: Reappearance after the booster was observed for most primary-vaccination clones (96% CD4, around 90% CD8). CD4 and CD8 compartments shared a small share of clonotypes.

V gave up 1 base and J gave up 8 bases; unmatched junction bases: 10. Germline V gene lookup returns CDR1 MGHRA and CDR2 YSYEKL. The CDR3 extends over 16 amino acids. 5'RACE template switching generated TCR cDNA, adding a universal primer site and UMIs. One entry per CDR3 protein, called by TCRdb with MiXCR from the 5' RACE reads. The top ten hold around 16% of the sample, which has 500,000 to 650,000 distinct CDR3 sequences, less than 20% seen once. The sample holds a few counts of this clonotype. Antigen: not known. The J gene is TRBJ2-3, the V gene TRBV4-1; 9 bases fit TRBD2. This TCR was sampled from a man between 18 and 35 years old who received the YFV17D yellow fever vaccine. This specimen was PBMCs, taken 5 days after the first yellow fever vaccination. The CDR3 sequence is CASSQGSAGGAGTQYF. The DNA of the CDR3 is TGCGCCAGCAGCCAAGGGTCGGCGGGGGGGGCGGGTACGCAGTATTTT.